This entry lists 24 T cell receptor beta chains sequenced from one sample in a study of technical replicates of blood from several donors. Method: immunoSEQ multiplex PCR; TCRdb's copy keeps in-frame clones and lacks some. This table has about 93,000 clones, 95% appearing once. The sample was T cells isolated from PBMCs. The receptors were sampled from a human donor in good health.

The V and J genes are TRBV25-1 and TRBJ2-5; TRBD1 matches at 8 bases. CDR1 MGHDK and CDR2 SYGVNS come from the germline V gene. Germline trimming cut 2 bases from V and 5 bases from J; bases unmatched to any gene: 7. This CDR3 comprises 15 residues. CDR3 residues: CASSEGDRGYETQYF. CDR3 nucleotide sequence: TGTGCCAGCAGTGAAGGTGACAGGGGTTACGAGACCCAGTACTTC.

The rearrangement links TRBV4-1 to TRBJ1-2; D ambiguous. V dropped 0 bases and J dropped 4 bases, with 15 bases sitting between them. This CDR3 region has 16 residues. Germline-derived CDR1 and CDR2 are MGHRA and YSYEKL. In DNA form, the CDR3 reads TGCGCCAGCAGCCAAGATCTGGGTGGGCGTGGCTATGGCTACACCTTC. Protein product: CASSQDLGGRGYGYTF.

V and J are TRBV19 and TRBJ1-5; D is unclear. V was trimmed by 3 bases and J by 2 bases, leaving 17 bases between them. This CDR3 is 17 amino acids long. Germline CDR1 LNHDA, CDR2 SQIVND (reference sequence). CDR3 residues: CASSILRADLGNQPQHF. CDR3 nucleotides: TGTGCCAGTAGTATCCTGAGGGCGGATTTAGGCAATCAGCCCCAGCATTTT. The whole variable domain, remainder taken from reference TRBV19 and TRBJ1-5, is DGGITQSPKYLFRKEGQNVTLSCEQNLNHDAMYWYRQDPGQGLRLIYYSQIVNDFQKGDIAEGYSVSREKKESFPLTVTSAQKNPTAFYLCASSILRADLGNQPQHFGDGTRLSIL.

The chain recombines TRBV9 with TRBJ2-5, with TRBD1 as a possible D gene (6 bases). Germline values: CDR1 SGDLS, CDR2 YYNGEE. The CDR3 runs to 16 residues. The V end lost 5 bases, the J end lost 0 bases, and 17 bases lay between the germline ends. The CDR3 is CASSREGGDNQETQYF. The CDR3 DNA reads as TGTGCCAGCAGTAGAGAAGGGGGTGATAACCAAGAGACCCAGTACTTC.

CDR3 sequence reads: CASSLDTGGLNEQFF. The DNA of the CDR3 is TGTGCCAGCAGCTTGGACACGGGGGGTCTAAATGAGCAGTTCTTC. The chain recombines TRBV5-4 with TRBJ2-1; 7 nucleotides match TRBD2. Germline assignment: CDR1 SGHNT and CDR2 YYREEE (reference sequence). The CDR3 has 15 amino acids. The V gene end was trimmed by 0 bases and the J gene end by 7 bases; junction bases not matched to a gene: 7.

This chain uses TRBV27 with TRBJ1-2, with TRBD1 matching 7 bases. After removal of 0 bases from V and 0 bases from J, the junction contained 1 base not matched to a gene. The germline V gene has CDR1 MNHEY and CDR2 SMNVEV (reference sequence). The CDR3 consists of 15 residues. CDR3 coding DNA: TGTGCCAGCAGTTTATCGACAGGGTCTAACTATGGCTACACCTTC. Translating gives CASSLSTGSNYGYTF.

J is TRBJ1-1 and V is TRBV9; TRBD1 agrees at 8 bases. V lost 4 bases and J lost 4; bases outside the gene matches: 6. Germline assignment: CDR1 SGDLS and CDR2 YYNGEE. The CDR3 is made up of 14 amino acids. CDR3 in DNA: TGTGCCAGCAGCTCACCGGACAGGGCCACTGAAGCTTTCTTT. Its translation is CASSSPDRATEAFF.

The chain couples TRBV4-2 to TRBJ2-1; possible D gene TRBD2, 5 bases. Germline assignment: CDR1 LGHNA and CDR2 YNFKEQ. The CDR3 has 16 amino acids. V was pared by 6 bases and J by 0 bases, with 15 bases between. Written as DNA, the CDR3 is TGTGCCAGCAGGGACTGGCCGGAGAGCTCCTACAATGAGCAGTTCTTC. This encodes CASRDWPESSYNEQFF.

This chain joins TRBV10-1 and TRBJ2-1, with 12 bases aligning to TRBD1. J gave up 6 bases and V 5 bases, and 5 bases lay outside the gene matches. CDR3 length: 15 residues. Looked up from germline, CDR1 is WNHNN and CDR2 is SYGVQD (reference sequence). The CDR3 DNA follows: TGCGCCAGCAGTCGGGGGACAGGGGGCCGCAATGAGCAGTTCTTC. Protein sequence: CASSRGTGGRNEQFF.

The chain is built from TRBV28 and TRBJ2-7, with 7 bases matching TRBD1. This CDR3 contains 14 residues. From germline, CDR1 is MDHEN and CDR2 SYDVKM. J was trimmed by 3 bases and V by 6 bases; bases with no gene match: 8. The CDR3 DNA reads TGTGCCAGCAGGTCCGGACAGGCGTACTACGAGCAGTACTTC. This encodes CASRSGQAYYEQYF.

Concerning this clone itself: Compared with germline, one end of the junction differs, possibly owing to a read error. The chain links TRBV4-2 to TRBJ2-2; D call uncertain. The CDR3 runs 15 residues. CDR1 is LGHNA and CDR2 is YNFKEQ in the germline V gene. This CDR3 is CASRQGDRNTGELFF. CDR3 in DNA: TGTGCCAGCAGACAAGGAGATCGGAACACCGGGGAGCTGTTTTTT.

The chain is built from TRBV14 and TRBJ2-1, with no clear D. Trimming took off 0 bases at V and 2 bases at J, with 11 bases between the two ends. This CDR3 contains 16 residues. Looked up from germline, CDR1 is SGHDN and CDR2 is FVKESK. The CDR3 loop is CASSQDNSPAYNEQFF. The CDR3 DNA follows: TGTGCCAGCAGCCAAGATAACAGCCCGGCCTACAATGAGCAGTTCTTC.

This sequence joins TRBV5-6 and TRBJ1-3; TRBD1 matches 7 bases. Germline values: CDR1 SGHDT, CDR2 YYEEEE. The CDR3 runs to 17 residues. J was trimmed by 0 bases and V by 3 bases; bases with no gene match: 9. For the CDR3, the DNA is TGTGCCAGCAGCTCGGAGGGAGACAGGGCCTCTGGAAACACCATATATTTT. It specifies CASSSEGDRASGNTIYF.

CDR3 nucleotide sequence: TGCGCCAGCAGCCCGGCGACGCTAGGCCGGGGGGGGTGGAGAGATGGCTACACCTTC. Translated, it gives CASSPATLGRGGWRDGYTF. This rearrangement joins TRBV4-1 to TRBJ1-2; D is perhaps TRBD1 (5 bases). Germline V lookup: CDR1 MGHRA, CDR2 YSYEKL. CDR3 length: 19 amino acids. Trimming cost V 4 bases and J 6 bases, with 30 bases left between them.

The chain links TRBV9 to TRBJ2-2; 8 nucleotides align to TRBD1. V was clipped by 5 bases and J by 6 bases; unmatched bases: 3. The CDR3 loop spans 13 amino acids. The germline CDR1 and CDR2 sequences are SGDLS and YYNGEE. The CDR3 bases are TGTGCCAGCAGGACACAGGGGGCCGGGGAGCTGTTTTTT. Translation: CASRTQGAGELFF. Supplemented by reference TRBV9 and TRBJ2-2, the full variable domain reads DSGVTQTPKHLITATGQRVTLRCSPRSGDLSVYWYQQSLDQGLQFLIQYYNGEERAKGNILERFSAQQFPDLHSELNLSSLELGDSALYFCASRTQGAGELFFGEGSRLTVL.

This clone was seen once. The rearrangement links TRBV10-3 to TRBJ2-1; D gene unclear. Germline V CDR1 and CDR2: ENHRY, SYGVKD. Trimming pared 9 bases from V and 1 base from J, leaving 13 bases between. The CDR3 sequence is 14 residues long. The DNA of the CDR3 is TGTGCCATTCACCCTAGTGGTTCCTACAATGAGCAGTTCTTC. Amino acid sequence: CAIHPSGSYNEQFF.

The sample holds one count of this clone. The rearrangement uses TRBV27 and TRBJ2-7; 7 positions match TRBD2. Germline values: CDR1 MNHEY, CDR2 SMNVEV (reference sequence). Germline trimming cut 8 bases from V and 3 bases from J; bases unmatched to any gene: 7. The CDR3 totals 13 residues. The DNA for the CDR3 is TGTGCCAGCGCCCCCGGACTAGTCTACGAGCAGTACTTC. Translation: CASAPGLVYEQYF.

This clone was observed once. The chain uses TRBV5-1 and TRBJ1-1; D unresolved. Germline CDR1 reads SGHRS; CDR2 reads YFSETQ. The germline V and J ends were trimmed by 0 bases and 0 bases, with 12 bases remaining between them. This CDR3 is built from 16 residues. The CDR3 region is CASSLAAGSMNTEAFF. The CDR3 DNA sequence: TGCGCCAGCAGCTTGGCCGCGGGCAGCATGAACACTGAAGCTTTCTTT.

This chain connects TRBV11-2 to TRBJ2-7, with D possibly matching TRBD2 (6 bases). Germline CDR1 is SGHAT and CDR2 is FQNNGV. The CDR3 covers 15 residues. The V and J ends lost 9 bases and 2 bases respectively, with 20 bases between them. CDR3: CASKSLSRLAYEQYF. The CDR3 DNA is TGTGCCAGTAAGTCCCTCTCCCGACTAGCCTACGAGCAGTACTTC.

This rearrangement joins TRBV28 to TRBJ1-2; the D gene is possibly TRBD1 (6 bases). Germline V CDR1 and CDR2: MDHEN, SYDVKM. The CDR3 length is 15 residues. Trimming removed 4 bases from V and 3 bases from J, with 15 bases in between. In DNA form, the CDR3 reads TGTGCCAGCAGTTCCCGACCACAGGGATACTATGGCTACACCTTC. This gives the protein CASSSRPQGYYGYTF.

The chain joins TRBV10-1 to TRBJ2-2; 14 nucleotides match TRBD2. Germline assignment: CDR1 WNHNN and CDR2 SYGVQD (reference sequence). V dropped 3 bases and J dropped 4; count of bases not matched to a gene: 4. The CDR3 loop spans 17 amino acids. CDR3 sequence reads: CASSDPGLAGVTGELFF. The CDR3 nucleotides are TGCGCCAGCAGTGACCCGGGACTAGCGGGAGTCACCGGGGAGCTGTTTTTT.

The V and J genes are TRBV5-1 and TRBJ2-1; a weak D match, TRBD1 (6 bases). CDR1 SGHRS and CDR2 YFSETQ come from the germline V gene. V gave up 4 bases and J gave up 5 bases, with 25 bases separating them. The CDR3 has 18 amino acids. In DNA form, the CDR3 reads TGCGCCAGCAGCCCCGGGACACGATCCTTCTATACGGACAATGAGCAGTTCTTC. Encoded protein: CASSPGTRSFYTDNEQFF.

J is TRBJ2-7 and V is TRBV11-3; no clear D. Trimming shortened V by 5 bases and J by 3 bases, and 8 bases separated the two germline ends. The CDR3 loop spans 12 amino acids. Germline values: CDR1 SGHNT, CDR2 YENEEA. The CDR3 bases are TGTGCCAGCAGCCCTGAGAGCTACGAGCAGTACTTC. This gives the protein CASSPESYEQYF.

This chain links TRBV6-5 with TRBJ2-1; D perhaps matches TRBD1 (8 bases). The CDR3 spans 15 residues. Trimming took off 6 bases at V and 9 bases at J, with 21 bases between the two ends. Germline V gene sequence: CDR1 MNHEY, CDR2 SVGAGI. CDR3 in DNA: TGTGCCAGCAGGAGCGGGACAGGCGTCTCCGGTGAGCAGTTCTTC. Translating gives CASRSGTGVSGEQFF.